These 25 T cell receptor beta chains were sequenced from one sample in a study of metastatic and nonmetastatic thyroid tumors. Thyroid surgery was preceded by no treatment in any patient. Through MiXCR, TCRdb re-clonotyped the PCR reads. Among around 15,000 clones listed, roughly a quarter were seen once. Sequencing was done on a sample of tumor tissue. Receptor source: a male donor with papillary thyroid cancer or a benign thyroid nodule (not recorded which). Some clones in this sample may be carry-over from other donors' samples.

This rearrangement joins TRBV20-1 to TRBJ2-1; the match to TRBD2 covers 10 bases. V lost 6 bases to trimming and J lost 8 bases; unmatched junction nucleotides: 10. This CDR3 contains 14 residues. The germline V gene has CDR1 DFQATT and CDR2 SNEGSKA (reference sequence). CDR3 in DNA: TGCAGTGCGGTCCCTAGCGGGAGATTCGATGAGCAGTTCTTC. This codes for CSAVPSGRFDEQFF.

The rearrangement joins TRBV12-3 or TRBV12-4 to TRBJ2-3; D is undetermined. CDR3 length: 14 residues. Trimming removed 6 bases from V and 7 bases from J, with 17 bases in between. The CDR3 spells CASSQKGGAYTQYF. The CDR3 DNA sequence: TGTGCCAGCAGCCAAAAGGGCGGAGCTTATACGCAGTATTTT.

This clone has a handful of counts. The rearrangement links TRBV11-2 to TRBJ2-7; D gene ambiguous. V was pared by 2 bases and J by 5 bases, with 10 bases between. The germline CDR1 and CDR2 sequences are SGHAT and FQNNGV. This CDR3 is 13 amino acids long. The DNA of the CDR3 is TGTGCCAGCAGCTTATCCAGTCTTAACGAGCAGTACTTC. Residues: CASSLSSLNEQYF. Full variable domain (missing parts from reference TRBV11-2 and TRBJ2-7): EAGVAQSPRYKIIEKRQSVAFWCNPISGHATLYWYQQILGQGPKLLIQFQNNGVVDDSQLPKDRFSAERLKGVDSTLKIQPAKLEDSAVYLCASSLSSLNEQYFGPGTRLTVT.

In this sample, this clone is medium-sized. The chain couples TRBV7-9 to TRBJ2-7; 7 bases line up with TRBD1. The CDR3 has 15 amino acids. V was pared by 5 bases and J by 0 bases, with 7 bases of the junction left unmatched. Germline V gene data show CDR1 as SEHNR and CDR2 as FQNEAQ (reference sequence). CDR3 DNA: TGTGCCAGCAGCGGGACGGACAGGAGCTCCTACGAGCAGTACTTC. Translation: CASSGTDRSSYEQYF.

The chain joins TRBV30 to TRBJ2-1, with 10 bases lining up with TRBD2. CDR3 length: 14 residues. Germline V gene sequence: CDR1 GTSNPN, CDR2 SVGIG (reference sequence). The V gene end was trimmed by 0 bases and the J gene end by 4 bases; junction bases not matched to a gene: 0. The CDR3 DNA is TGTGCCTGGAGTGTACTAGCGGGATACAATGAGCAGTTCTTC. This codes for CAWSVLAGYNEQFF.

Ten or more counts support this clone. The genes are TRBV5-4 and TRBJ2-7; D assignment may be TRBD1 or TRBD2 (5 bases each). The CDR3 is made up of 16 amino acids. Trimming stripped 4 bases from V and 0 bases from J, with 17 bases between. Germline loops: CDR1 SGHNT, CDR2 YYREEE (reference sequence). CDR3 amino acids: CASSPSWGTNSYEQYF. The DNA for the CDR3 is TGTGCCAGCAGCCCAAGTTGGGGGACCAACTCCTACGAGCAGTACTTC.

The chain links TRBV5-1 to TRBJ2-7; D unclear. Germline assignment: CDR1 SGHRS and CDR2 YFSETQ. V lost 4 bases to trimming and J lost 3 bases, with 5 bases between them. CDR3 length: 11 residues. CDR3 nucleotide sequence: TGCGCCAGCAGCCTTTTCTACGAGCAGTACTTC. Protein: CASSLFYEQYF.

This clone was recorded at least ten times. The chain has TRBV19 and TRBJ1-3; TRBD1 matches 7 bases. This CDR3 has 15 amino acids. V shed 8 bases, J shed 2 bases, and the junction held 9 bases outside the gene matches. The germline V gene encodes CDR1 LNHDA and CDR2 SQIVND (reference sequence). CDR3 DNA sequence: TGTGCCAGTTCAATGGCCGGGACAGCTGGAAACACCATATATTTT. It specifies CASSMAGTAGNTIYF.

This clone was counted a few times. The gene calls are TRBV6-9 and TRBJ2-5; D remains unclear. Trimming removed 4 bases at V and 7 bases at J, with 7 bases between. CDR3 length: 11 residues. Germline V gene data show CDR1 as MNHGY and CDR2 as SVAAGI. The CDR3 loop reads CASSSSWTQYF. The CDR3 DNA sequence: TGTGCCAGCAGTTCCTCTTGGACCCAGTACTTC.

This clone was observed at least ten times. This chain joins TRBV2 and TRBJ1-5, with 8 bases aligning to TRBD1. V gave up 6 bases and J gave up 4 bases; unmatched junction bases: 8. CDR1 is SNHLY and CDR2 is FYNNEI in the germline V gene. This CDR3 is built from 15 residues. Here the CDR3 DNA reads TGTGCCAGCAGAAACTGGACAGGGCGAAATCAGCCCCAGCATTTT. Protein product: CASRNWTGRNQPQHF.

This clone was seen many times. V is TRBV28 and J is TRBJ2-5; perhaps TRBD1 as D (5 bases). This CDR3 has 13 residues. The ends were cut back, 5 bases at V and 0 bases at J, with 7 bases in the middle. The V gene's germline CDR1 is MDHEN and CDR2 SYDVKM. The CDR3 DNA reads TGTGCCAGCAGTCCGACAGACCAAGAGACCCAGTACTTC. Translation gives CASSPTDQETQYF.

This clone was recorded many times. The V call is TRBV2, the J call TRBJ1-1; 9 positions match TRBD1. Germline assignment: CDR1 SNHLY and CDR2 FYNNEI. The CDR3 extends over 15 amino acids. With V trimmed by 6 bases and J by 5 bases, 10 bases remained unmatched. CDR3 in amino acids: CASRARTGVGTEAFF. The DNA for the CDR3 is TGTGCCAGCAGAGCAAGGACAGGGGTAGGAACTGAAGCTTTCTTT.

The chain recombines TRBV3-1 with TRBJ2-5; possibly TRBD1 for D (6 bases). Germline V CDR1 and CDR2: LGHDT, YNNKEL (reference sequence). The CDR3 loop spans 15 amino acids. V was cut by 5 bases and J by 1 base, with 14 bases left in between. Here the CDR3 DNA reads TGTGCCAGCAGCTTCCGAACAGGGTTCCAAGAGACCCAGTACTTC. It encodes CASSFRTGFQETQYF.

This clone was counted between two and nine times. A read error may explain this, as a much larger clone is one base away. The CDR3 DNA reads as TGTGCTAGCAGCCCGCACCTGGGGGCGATCCAAGAGACCCAGTACTTC. It specifies CASSPHLGAIQETQYF. The V gene is TRBV7-7, the J gene TRBJ2-5; D may be TRBD1 (6 bases). Looked up from germline, CDR1 is SSHAT and CDR2 is FNYEAQ (reference sequence). The CDR3 contains 16 residues.

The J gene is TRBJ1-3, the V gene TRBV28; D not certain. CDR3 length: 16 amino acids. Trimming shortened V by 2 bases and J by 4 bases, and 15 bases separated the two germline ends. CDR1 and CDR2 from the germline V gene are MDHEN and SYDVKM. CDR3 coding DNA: TGTGCCAGCAGTTTAATCTCAGCGGTTGTAGGAAACACCATATATTTT. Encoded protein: CASSLISAVVGNTIYF.

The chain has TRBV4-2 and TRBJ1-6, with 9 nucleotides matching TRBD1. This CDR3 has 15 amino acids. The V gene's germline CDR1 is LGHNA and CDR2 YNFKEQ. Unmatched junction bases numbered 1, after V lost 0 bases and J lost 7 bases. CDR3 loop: CASSQDDRGNSPLHF. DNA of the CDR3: TGTGCCAGCAGCCAAGACGACAGGGGGAATTCACCCCTCCACTTT.

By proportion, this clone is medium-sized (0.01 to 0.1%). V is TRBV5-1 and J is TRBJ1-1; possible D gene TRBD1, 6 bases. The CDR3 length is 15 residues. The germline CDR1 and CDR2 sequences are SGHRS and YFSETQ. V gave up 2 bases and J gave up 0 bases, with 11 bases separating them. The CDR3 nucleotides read TGCGCCAGCAGCTTAGGGGGAATCATGAACACTGAAGCTTTCTTT. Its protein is CASSLGGIMNTEAFF.

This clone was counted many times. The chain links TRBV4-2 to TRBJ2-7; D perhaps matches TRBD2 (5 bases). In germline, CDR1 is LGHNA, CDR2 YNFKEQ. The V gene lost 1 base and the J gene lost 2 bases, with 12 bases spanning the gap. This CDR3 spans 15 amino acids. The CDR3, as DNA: TGTGCCAGCAGCCAAGCGGGCCGAGGGACCTACGAGCAGTACTTC. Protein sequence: CASSQAGRGTYEQYF.

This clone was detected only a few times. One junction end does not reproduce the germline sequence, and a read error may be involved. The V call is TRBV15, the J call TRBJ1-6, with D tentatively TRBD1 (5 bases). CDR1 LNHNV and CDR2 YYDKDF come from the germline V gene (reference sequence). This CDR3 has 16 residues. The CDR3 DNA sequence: TGTGCTACCAGCAGAGATGGGGTCCAGGGAGGTTCACCCCTCCACTTT. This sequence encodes CATSRDGVQGGSPLHF.

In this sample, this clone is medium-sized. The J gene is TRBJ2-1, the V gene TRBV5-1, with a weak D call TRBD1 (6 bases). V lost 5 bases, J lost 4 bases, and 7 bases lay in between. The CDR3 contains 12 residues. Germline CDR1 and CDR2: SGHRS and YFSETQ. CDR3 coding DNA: TGCGCCAGCAGACAGGGATACAATGAGCAGTTCTTC. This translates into CASRQGYNEQFF. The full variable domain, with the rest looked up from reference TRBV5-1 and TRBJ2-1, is KAGVTQTPRYLIKTRGQQVTLSCSPISGHRSVSWYQQTPGQGLQFLFEYFSETQRNKGNFPGRFSGRQFSNSRSEMNVSTLELGDSALYLCASRQGYNEQFFGPGTRLTVL.

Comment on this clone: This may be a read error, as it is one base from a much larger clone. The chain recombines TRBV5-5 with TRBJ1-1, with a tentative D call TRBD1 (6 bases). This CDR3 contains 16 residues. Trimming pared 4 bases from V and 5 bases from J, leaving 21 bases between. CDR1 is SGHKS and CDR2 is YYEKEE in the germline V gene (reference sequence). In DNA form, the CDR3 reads TGTGCCAGCAGCCTCTACTCGACAGGTGTGGTTACTGAAGCTTTCTTT. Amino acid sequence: CASSLYSTGVVTEAFF.

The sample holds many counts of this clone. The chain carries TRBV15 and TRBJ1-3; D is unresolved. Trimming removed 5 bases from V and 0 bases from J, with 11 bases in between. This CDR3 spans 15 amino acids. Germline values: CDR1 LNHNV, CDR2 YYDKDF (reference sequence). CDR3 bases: TGTGCCACCAGCGTAGGAGGCAACTCTGGAAACACCATATATTTT. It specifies CATSVGGNSGNTIYF. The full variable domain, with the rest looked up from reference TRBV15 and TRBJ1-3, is DAMVIQNPRYQVTQFGKPVTLSCSQTLNHNVMYWYQQKSSQAPKLLFHYYDKDFNNEADTPDNFQSRRPNTSFCFLDIRSPGLGDTAMYLCATSVGGNSGNTIYFGEGSWLTVV.

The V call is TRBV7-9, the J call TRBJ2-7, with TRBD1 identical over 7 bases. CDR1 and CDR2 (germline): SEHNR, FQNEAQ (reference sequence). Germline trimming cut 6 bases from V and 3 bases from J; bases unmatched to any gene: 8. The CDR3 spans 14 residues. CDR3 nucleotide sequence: TGTGCCAGCAGTCCTCAGGGGGACGGCTACGAGCAGTACTTC. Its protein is CASSPQGDGYEQYF.

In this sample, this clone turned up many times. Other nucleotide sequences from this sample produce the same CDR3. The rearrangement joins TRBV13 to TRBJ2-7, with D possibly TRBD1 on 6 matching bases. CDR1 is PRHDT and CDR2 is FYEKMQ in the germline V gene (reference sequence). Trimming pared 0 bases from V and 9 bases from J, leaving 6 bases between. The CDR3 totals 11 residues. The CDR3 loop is CASSLGQGQYF. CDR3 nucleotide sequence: TGTGCCAGCAGCTTAGGACAGGGGCAGTACTTC.

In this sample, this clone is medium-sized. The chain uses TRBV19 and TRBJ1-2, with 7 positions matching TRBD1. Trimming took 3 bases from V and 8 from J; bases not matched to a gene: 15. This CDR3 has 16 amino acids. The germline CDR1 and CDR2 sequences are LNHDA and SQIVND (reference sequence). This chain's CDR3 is CASSIRDSSPGRGYTF. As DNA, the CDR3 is TGTGCCAGTAGTATCCGGGACAGTTCGCCCGGGAGGGGCTACACCTTC. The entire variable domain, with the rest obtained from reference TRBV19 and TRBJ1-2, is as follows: DGGITQSPKYLFRKEGQNVTLSCEQNLNHDAMYWYRQDPGQGLRLIYYSQIVNDFQKGDIAEGYSVSREKKESFPLTVTSAQKNPTAFYLCASSIRDSSPGRGYTFGSGTRLTVV.